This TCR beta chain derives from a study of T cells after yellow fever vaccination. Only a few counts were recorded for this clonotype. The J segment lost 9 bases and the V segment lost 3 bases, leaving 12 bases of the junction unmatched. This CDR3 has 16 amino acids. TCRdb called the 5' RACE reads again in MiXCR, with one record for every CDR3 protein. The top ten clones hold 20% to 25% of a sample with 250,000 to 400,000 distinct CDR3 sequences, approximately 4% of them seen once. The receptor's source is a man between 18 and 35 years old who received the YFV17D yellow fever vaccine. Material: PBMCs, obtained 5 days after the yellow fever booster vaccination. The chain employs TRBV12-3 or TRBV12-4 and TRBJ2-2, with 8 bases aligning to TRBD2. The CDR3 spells CASSFLLGGGRRELFF. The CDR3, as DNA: TGTGCCAGCAGTTTTCTCCTTGGCGGGGGGCGGAGGGAGCTGTTTTTT.